The 9 T cell receptor beta chains in this list originate from one sample, sequenced in a study of CD8+CD57+ T cells in acquired aplastic anemia. Sequenced patients had shown CD8+CD57+ cell expansion by flow cytometry. Profiling of TCR beta VDJ combinations and CDR3 sequences used genomic DNA as template. TCRdb re-called the reads through MiXCR, storing one row per CDR3 protein. The repertoire holds a few hundred thousand distinct CDR3 sequences, approximately 33% seen once, with 0.7% to 1% in the top ten. What was sequenced was sorted CD4+, CD8+, or CD8+CD57+ T cells (not recorded which) from PBMCs. These receptors were collected from a human donor with aplastic anemia.

There are many counts of this clonotype. This rearrangement joins TRBV7-3 to TRBJ2-3, with 7 nucleotides matching TRBD1. Trimming at V came to 5 bases and at J to 1 base, leaving 3 bases not matched to a gene. The germline gives CDR1 SGHTA, CDR2 FQGTGA. The CDR3 has 14 residues. The CDR3 loop is CASSLQGGTDTQYF. The CDR3 bases are TGTGCCAGCAGCCTGCAGGGGGGCACAGATACGCAGTATTTT.

This clonotype appeared many times. The genes are TRBV2 and TRBJ2-5; 9 bases agree with TRBD1. The CDR3 has 15 amino acids. The V gene's germline CDR1 is SNHLY and CDR2 FYNNEI. V lost 1 base, J lost 7 bases, and 7 bases stayed unmatched. In DNA form, the CDR3 reads TGTGCCAGCAGTGAAGGACAGGGGGGAATAGGGACCCAGTACTTC. Amino acid sequence: CASSEGQGGIGTQYF.

This clonotype was picked up many times. The rearrangement links TRBV10-3 to TRBJ2-1; D may be TRBD2 (5 bases). CDR1 and CDR2 (germline): ENHRY, SYGVKD. V lost 5 bases and J lost 9, with 20 bases in between. The CDR3 sequence is 15 residues long. CDR3 nucleotide sequence: TGTGCCATCAGTCAAACGGGATCCTCTTATGGTGAGCAGTTCTTC. Residues: CAISQTGSSYGEQFF.

This clonotype occurred once. This may arise from a read error, as a much more abundant clone is one base away. The rearrangement uses TRBV25-1 and TRBJ2-7, with D possibly matching TRBD2 (5 bases). Per the germline V gene, CDR1 is MGHDK and CDR2 is SYGVNS. The CDR3 has 15 residues. This chain's CDR3 is CASSEEPGSSHEQYF. DNA for the CDR3: TGTGCCAGCAGTGAAGAACCGGGGAGCTCCCACGAGCAGTACTTC.

Ten or more counts support this clonotype. The rearrangement uses TRBV5-1 and TRBJ2-7; the D is unclear. The CDR3 runs to 14 residues. Trimming cost V 4 bases and J 3 bases, with 14 bases left between them. Germline values: CDR1 SGHRS, CDR2 YFSETQ. Here the CDR3 DNA reads TGCGCCAGCAGCACAAGATTTGACGGCTACGAGCAGTACTTC. Its protein is CASSTRFDGYEQYF. The full variable domain, with the rest looked up from reference TRBV5-1 and TRBJ2-7, is KAGVTQTPRYLIKTRGQQVTLSCSPISGHRSVSWYQQTPGQGLQFLFEYFSETQRNKGNFPGRFSGRQFSNSRSEMNVSTLELGDSALYLCASSTRFDGYEQYFGPGTRLTVT.

As concerns this clonotype: Possible read error: a much larger clone is one base away. This chain links TRBV19 with TRBJ2-7; no definite D call. The germline V gene has CDR1 LNHDA and CDR2 SQIVND (reference sequence). The V and J ends lost 3 bases and 0 bases respectively, with 9 bases between them. CDR3 length: 14 residues. The CDR3 protein is CASSMVVYSYEQYF. In DNA, the CDR3 is TGTGCCAGTAGTATGGTGGTTTACTCCTACGAGCAGTACTTC.

This clonotype was recorded once. This sequence joins TRBV20-1 and TRBJ2-3; TRBD2 matches 13 bases. V was clipped by 6 bases and J by 4 bases; unmatched bases: 4. CDR1 and CDR2 (germline): DFQATT, SNEGSKA (reference sequence). This CDR3 spans 14 amino acids. In DNA form, the CDR3 reads TGCAGTGCCCTACTAGCGGGGGGGGCAGATACGCAGTATTTT. Translating it yields CSALLAGGADTQYF.

Of note for this clonotype: The conserved final phenylalanine or tryptophan is absent from the CDR3, which likely points to a read error. The chain links TRBV19 to TRBJ2-3; 8 nucleotides align to TRBD2. From germline, CDR1 is LNHDA and CDR2 SQIVND (reference sequence). V lost 4 bases to trimming and J lost 4 bases; unmatched junction nucleotides: 7. The CDR3 runs to 15 residues. DNA of the CDR3: TGTGCCAGTAGTAACCCGGGACTAGTGGCAGATACGCAGTATTCT. Its translation: CASSNPGLVADTQYS.

This clonotype has a count of ten or more. The rearrangement uses TRBV20-1 and TRBJ1-5; no clear D gene. Germline V gives CDR1 DFQATT, CDR2 SNEGSKA (reference sequence). The CDR3 extends over 16 amino acids. V lost 3 bases and J lost 2, with 17 bases in between. The CDR3 bases are TGCAGTGCTAGGGGTTCGACGGGAATCGGCAATCAGCCCCAGCATTTT. Residues: CSARGSTGIGNQPQHF.